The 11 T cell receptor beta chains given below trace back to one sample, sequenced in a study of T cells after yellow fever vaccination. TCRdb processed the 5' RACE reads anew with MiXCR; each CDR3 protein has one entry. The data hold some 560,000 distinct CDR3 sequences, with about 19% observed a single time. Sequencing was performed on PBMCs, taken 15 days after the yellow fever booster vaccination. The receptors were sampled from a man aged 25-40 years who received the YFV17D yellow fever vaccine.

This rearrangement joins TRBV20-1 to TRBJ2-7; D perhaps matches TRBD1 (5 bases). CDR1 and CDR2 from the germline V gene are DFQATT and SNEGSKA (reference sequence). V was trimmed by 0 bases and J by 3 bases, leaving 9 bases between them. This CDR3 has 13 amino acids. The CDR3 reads CSARDPQGYEQYF. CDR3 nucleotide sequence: TGCAGTGCTAGAGATCCCCAGGGCTACGAGCAGTACTTC.

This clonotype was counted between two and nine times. In DNA, the CDR3 is TGTGCCAGCTCACCCCGGACTAGCAGCAACGAGCAGTACTTC. Amino acids: CASSPRTSSNEQYF. The chain uses TRBV18 and TRBJ2-7; 8 bases are a match to TRBD2. V trimming: 3 bases; J trimming: 5 bases; junction bases outside the gene matches: 6. There are 14 residues in the CDR3. Looked up from germline, CDR1 is KGHSH and CDR2 is LQKENI. Complete variable domain (other parts from reference TRBV18 and TRBJ2-7): NAGVMQNPRHLVRRRGQEARLRCSPMKGHSHVYWYRQLPEEGLKFMVYLQKENIIDESGMPKERFSAEFPKEGPSILRIQQVVRGDSAAYFCASSPRTSSNEQYFGPGTRLTVT.

CDR3 loop: CASSHGGHSGANVLTF. The CDR3 bases are TGTGCCAGCAGCCATGGGGGACACTCTGGGGCCAACGTCCTGACTTTC. V and J are TRBV14 and TRBJ2-6; D may be TRBD1 (6 bases). CDR3 length: 16 residues. Looked up from germline, CDR1 is SGHDN and CDR2 is FVKESK. V lost 3 bases to trimming and J lost 0 bases, with 9 bases between them.

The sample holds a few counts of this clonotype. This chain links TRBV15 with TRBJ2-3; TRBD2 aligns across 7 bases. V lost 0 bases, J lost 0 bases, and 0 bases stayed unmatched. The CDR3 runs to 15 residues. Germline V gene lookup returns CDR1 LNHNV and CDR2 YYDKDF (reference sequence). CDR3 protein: CATSREGLSTDTQYF. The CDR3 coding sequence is TGTGCCACCAGCAGAGAGGGACTAAGCACAGATACGCAGTATTTT.

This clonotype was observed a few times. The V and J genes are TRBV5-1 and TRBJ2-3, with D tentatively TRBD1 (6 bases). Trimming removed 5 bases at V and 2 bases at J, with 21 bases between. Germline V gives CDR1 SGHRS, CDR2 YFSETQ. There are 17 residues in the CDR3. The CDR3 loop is CASRPPTVGQTTDTQYF. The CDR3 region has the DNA TGCGCCAGCAGACCTCCCACCGTAGGACAGACCACAGATACGCAGTATTTT. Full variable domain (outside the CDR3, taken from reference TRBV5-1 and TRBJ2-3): KAGVTQTPRYLIKTRGQQVTLSCSPISGHRSVSWYQQTPGQGLQFLFEYFSETQRNKGNFPGRFSGRQFSNSRSEMNVSTLELGDSALYLCASRPPTVGQTTDTQYFGPGTRLTVL.

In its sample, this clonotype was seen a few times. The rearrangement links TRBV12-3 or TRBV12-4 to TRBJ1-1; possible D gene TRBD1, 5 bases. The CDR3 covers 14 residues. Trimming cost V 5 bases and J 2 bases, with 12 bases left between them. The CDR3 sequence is CASSPRQRNTEAFF. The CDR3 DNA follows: TGTGCCAGCAGTCCCAGACAGAGAAACACTGAAGCTTTCTTT.

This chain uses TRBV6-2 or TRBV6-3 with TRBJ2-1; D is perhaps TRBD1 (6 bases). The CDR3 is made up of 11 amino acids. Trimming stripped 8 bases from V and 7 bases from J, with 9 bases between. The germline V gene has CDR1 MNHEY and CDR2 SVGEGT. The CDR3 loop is CASLQGNEQFF. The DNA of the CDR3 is TGTGCCAGCCTCCAGGGGAATGAGCAGTTCTTC.

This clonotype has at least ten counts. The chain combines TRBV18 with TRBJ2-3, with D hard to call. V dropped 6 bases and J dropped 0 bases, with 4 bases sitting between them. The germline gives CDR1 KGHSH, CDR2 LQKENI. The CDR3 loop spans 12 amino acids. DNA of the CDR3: TGTGCCAGCTCCGAAAGCACAGATACGCAGTATTTT. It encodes CASSESTDTQYF. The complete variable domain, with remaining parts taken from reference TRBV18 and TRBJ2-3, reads NAGVMQNPRHLVRRRGQEARLRCSPMKGHSHVYWYRQLPEEGLKFMVYLQKENIIDESGMPKERFSAEFPKEGPSILRIQQVVRGDSAAYFCASSESTDTQYFGPGTRLTVL.

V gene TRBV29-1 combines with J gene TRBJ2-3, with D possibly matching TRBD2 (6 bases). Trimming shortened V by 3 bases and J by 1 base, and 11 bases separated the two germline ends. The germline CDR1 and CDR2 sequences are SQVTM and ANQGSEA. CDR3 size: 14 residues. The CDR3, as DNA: TGCAGCGTTGATAGAGCGGGCCGCACAGATACGCAGTATTTT. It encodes CSVDRAGRTDTQYF.

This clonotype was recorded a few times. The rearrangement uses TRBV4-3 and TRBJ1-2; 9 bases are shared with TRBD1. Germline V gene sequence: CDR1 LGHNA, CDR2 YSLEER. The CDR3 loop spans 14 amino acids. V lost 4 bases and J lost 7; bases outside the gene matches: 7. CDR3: CASSLTGTGFGYTF. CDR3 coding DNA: TGCGCCAGCAGCCTTACCGGGACAGGGTTTGGCTACACCTTC.

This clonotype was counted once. The CDR3 loop is CASRAGETNTEAFF. The CDR3 DNA follows: TGTGCCAGCAGGGCAGGGGAGACGAACACTGAAGCTTTCTTT. This rearrangement joins TRBV12-3 or TRBV12-4 to TRBJ1-1, with D possibly matching TRBD1 (6 bases). CDR3 length: 14 residues. V lost 6 bases and J 1 base, leaving 12 bases between the germline ends.